This is a list of T cell receptor beta chains from one sample in a study of control samples from healthy donors and cancer patients. The repertoire was sequenced with immunoSEQ multiplex PCR; TCRdb's copy has only in-frame clones and lacks some. This table holds tens of thousands of clones, over 90% found once. Sample: PBMCs. These TCRs come from a woman aged 50 to 60 with head and neck cancer. Both conserved end residues are part of each CDR3. Fields, in order: D gene, J gene, V gene, clone size, CDR3 protein, CDR3 DNA. A D gene is named only where the DNA matches it firmly. Not all rows give a size; the values are once, few, many and, for expanded clones, a class.

d_gene: NA
j_gene: TRBJ1-2
v_gene: TRBV19
abundance: NA
CDR3aa: CASRAGATYGYTF
CDR3nt: TGTGCCAGTAGGGCCGGGGCAACCTATGGCTACACCTTC

d_gene: NA
j_gene: TRBJ2-3
v_gene: TRBV7-2
abundance: NA
CDR3aa: CASSFLSQITDTQYF
CDR3nt: TGTGCCAGCAGCTTCCTATCACAGATCACAGATACGCAGTATTTT

d_gene: NA
j_gene: TRBJ1-1
v_gene: TRBV3-1/TRBV3-2
abundance: once
CDR3aa: CASSQDRTFLNTEAFF
CDR3nt: TGTGCCAGCAGCCAAGATCGGACATTCTTGAACACTGAAGCTTTCTTT

d_gene: TRBD2
j_gene: TRBJ2-3
v_gene: TRBV19
abundance: once
CDR3aa: CASRGGGLTDTQYF
CDR3nt: TGTGCCAGTAGGGGCGGGGGGCTCACAGATACGCAGTATTTT

d_gene: NA
j_gene: TRBJ2-5
v_gene: TRBV3-1/TRBV3-2
abundance: NA
CDR3aa: CASSQVQGMLETQYF
CDR3nt: TGTGCCAGCAGCCAAGTGCAGGGGATGTTAGAGACCCAGTACTTC

d_gene: NA
j_gene: TRBJ2-5
v_gene: TRBV24-1
abundance: NA
CDR3aa: CATSDSPGETQYF
CDR3nt: TGTGCCACCAGTGACTCGCCGGGGGAGACCCAGTACTTC

d_gene: TRBD1
j_gene: TRBJ2-7
v_gene: TRBV4-1
abundance: once
CDR3aa: CASSQDPGWTGGGEQYF
CDR3nt: TGCGCCAGCAGCCAAGATCCCGGTTGGACAGGGGGCGGCGAGCAGTACTTC

d_gene: TRBD1
j_gene: TRBJ1-2
v_gene: TRBV18
abundance: NA
CDR3aa: CASSPPTGRNGYTF
CDR3nt: TGTGCCAGCTCACCACCGACAGGGCGCAATGGCTACACCTTC

d_gene: NA
j_gene: TRBJ1-2
v_gene: TRBV6-1
abundance: NA
CDR3aa: CASSGWSGEGSDGYTF
CDR3nt: TGTGCCAGCAGTGGATGGTCAGGTGAGGGGTCGGATGGCTACACCTTC

d_gene: NA
j_gene: TRBJ2-7
v_gene: TRBV4-1
abundance: once
CDR3aa: CASSQDPPYEQYF
CDR3nt: TGCGCCAGCAGCCAAGATCCCCCCTACGAGCAGTACTTC